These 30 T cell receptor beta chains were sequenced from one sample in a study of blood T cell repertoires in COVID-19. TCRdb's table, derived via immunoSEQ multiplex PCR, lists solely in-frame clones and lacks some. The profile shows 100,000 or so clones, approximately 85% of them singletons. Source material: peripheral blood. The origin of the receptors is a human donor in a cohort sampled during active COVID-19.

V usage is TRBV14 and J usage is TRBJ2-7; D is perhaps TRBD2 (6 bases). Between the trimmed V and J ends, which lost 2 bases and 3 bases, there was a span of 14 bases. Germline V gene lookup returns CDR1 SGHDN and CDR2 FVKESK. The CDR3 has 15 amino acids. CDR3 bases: TGTGCCAGCAGCCAACCGGGACTGATGTTCTACGAGCAGTACTTC. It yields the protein CASSQPGLMFYEQYF. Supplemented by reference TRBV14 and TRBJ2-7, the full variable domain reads EAGVTQFPSHSVIEKGQTVTLRCDPISGHDNLYWYRRVMGKEIKFLLHFVKESKQDESGMPNNRFLAERTGGTYSTLKVQPAELEDSGVYFCASSQPGLMFYEQYFGPGTRLTVT.

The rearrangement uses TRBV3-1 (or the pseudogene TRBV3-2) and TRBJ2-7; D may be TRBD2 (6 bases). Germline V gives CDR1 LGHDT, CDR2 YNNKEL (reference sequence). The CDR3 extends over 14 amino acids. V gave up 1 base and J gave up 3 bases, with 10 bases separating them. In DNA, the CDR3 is TGTGCCAGCAGCCAAGGGTGGAGGGACTACGAGCAGTACTTC. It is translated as CASSQGWRDYEQYF.

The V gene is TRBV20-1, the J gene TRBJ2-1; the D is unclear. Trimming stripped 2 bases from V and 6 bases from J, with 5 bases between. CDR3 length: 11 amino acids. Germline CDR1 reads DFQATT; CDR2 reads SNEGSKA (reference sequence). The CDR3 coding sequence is TGCAGTGCTAGACTAGGCAATGAGCAGTTCTTC. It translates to CSARLGNEQFF.

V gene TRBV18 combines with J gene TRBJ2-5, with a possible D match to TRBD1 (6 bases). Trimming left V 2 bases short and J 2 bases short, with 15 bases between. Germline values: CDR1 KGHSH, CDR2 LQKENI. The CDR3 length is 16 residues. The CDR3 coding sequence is TGTGCCAGCTCACCAGACGGGACACCAGTACAAGAGACCCAGTACTTC. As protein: CASSPDGTPVQETQYF.

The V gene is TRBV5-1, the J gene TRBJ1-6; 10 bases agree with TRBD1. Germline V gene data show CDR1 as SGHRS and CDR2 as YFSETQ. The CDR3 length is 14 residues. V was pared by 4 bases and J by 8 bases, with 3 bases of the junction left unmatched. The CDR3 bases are TGCGCCAGCAGCCGGGGACAGGGGTATTCACCCCTCCACTTT. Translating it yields CASSRGQGYSPLHF.

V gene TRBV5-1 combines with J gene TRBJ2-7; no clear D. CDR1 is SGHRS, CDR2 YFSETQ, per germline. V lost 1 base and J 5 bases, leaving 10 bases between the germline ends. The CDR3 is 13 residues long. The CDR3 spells CASSLNPQNEQYF. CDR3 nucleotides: TGCGCCAGCAGCTTGAACCCCCAGAACGAGCAGTACTTC.

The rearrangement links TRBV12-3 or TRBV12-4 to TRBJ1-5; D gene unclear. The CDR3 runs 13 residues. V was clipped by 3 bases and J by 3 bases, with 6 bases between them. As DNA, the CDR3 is TGTGCCAGCAGTTTGGGCCTCAATCAGCCCCAGCATTTT. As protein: CASSLGLNQPQHF.

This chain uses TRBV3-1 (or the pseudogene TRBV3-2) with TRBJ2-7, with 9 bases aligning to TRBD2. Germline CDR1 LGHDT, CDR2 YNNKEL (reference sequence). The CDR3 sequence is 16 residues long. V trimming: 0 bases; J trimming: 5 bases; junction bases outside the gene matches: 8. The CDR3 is CASSQDRTSVRNEQYF. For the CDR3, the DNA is TGTGCCAGCAGCCAAGATAGGACTAGCGTCCGAAACGAGCAGTACTTC.

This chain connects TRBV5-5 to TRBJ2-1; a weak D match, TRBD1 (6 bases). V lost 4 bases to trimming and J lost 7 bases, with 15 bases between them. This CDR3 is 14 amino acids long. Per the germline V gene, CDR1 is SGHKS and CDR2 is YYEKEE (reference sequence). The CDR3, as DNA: TGTGCCAGCAGCCGAGGAGAACAGGGAAATGAGCAGTTCTTC. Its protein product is CASSRGEQGNEQFF.

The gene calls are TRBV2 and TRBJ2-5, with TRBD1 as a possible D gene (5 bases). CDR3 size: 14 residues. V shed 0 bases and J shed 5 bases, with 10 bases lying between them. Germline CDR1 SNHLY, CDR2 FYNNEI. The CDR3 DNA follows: TGTGCCAGCAGTGAAGCGAAGACAGCGGAGACCCAGTACTTC. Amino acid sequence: CASSEAKTAETQYF.

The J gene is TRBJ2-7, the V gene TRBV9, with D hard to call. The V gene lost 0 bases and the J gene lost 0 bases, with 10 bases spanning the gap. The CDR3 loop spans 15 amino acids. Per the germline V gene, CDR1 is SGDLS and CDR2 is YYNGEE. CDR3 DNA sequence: TGTGCCAGCAGCGTAGATCCAAACTACTCCTACGAGCAGTACTTC. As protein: CASSVDPNYSYEQYF.

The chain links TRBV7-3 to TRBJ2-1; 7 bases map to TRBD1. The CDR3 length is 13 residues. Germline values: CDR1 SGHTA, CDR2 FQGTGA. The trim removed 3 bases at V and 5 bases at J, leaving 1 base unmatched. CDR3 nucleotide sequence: TGTGCCAGCAGCTTTGGACAGGACAATGAGCAGTTCTTC. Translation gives CASSFGQDNEQFF.

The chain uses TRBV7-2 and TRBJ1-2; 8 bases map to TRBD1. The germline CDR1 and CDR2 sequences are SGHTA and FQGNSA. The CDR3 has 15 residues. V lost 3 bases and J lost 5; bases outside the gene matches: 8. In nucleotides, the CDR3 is TGTGCCAGCAGCTTGATGATTACAGGGGGGTATGGCTACACCTTC. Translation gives CASSLMITGGYGYTF.

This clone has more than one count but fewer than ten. The CDR3 DNA reads TGTGCCAGCAGGTCCACAGGGATGGCAGCTTTCTTT. Protein sequence: CASRSTGMAAFF. V gene TRBV6-5 combines with J gene TRBJ1-1; D might be TRBD1 (6 bases). Per the germline V gene, CDR1 is MNHEY and CDR2 is SVGAGI. Trimming pared 6 bases from V and 10 bases from J, leaving 15 bases between. CDR3 length: 12 amino acids.

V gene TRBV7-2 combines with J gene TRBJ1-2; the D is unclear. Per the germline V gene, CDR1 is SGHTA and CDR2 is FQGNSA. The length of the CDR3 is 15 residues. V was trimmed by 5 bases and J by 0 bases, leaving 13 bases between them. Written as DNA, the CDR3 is TGTGCCAGCAGCCCCCTGAGGGCAGCTAACTATGGCTACACCTTC. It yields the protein CASSPLRAANYGYTF.

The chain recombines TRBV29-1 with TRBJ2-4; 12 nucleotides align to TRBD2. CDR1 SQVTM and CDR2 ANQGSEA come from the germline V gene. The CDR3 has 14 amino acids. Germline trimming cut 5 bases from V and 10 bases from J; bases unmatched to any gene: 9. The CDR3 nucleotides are TGCAGCGTTACCCGGACTAGCGGGGTGGGAATTCAGTACTTC. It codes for CSVTRTSGVGIQYF.

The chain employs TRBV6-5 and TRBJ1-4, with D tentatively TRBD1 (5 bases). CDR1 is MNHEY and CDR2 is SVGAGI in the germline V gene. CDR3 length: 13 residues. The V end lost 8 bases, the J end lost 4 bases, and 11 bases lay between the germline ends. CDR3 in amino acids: CASGTGNNEKLFF. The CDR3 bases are TGTGCCAGCGGAACAGGCAATAATGAAAAACTGTTTTTT.

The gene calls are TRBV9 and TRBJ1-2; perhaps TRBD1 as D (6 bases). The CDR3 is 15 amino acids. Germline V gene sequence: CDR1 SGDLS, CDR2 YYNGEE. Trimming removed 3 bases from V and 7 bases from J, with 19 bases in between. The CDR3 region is CASSARTAYGSGYTF. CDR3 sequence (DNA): TGTGCCAGCAGCGCTAGGACAGCTTACGGTAGTGGCTACACCTTC.

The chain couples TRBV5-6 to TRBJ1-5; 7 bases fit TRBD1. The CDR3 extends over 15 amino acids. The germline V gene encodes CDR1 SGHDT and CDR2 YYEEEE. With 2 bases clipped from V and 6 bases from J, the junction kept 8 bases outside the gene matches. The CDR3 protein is CASSLAGGMGQPQHF. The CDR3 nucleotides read TGTGCCAGCAGCTTAGCAGGGGGAATGGGTCAGCCCCAGCATTTT.

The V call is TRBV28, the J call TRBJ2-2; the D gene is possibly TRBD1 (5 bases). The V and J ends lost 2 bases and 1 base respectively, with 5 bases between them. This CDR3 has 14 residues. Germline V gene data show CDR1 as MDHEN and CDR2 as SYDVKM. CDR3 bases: TGTGCCAGCAGTTTAGGACAGAACACCGGGGAGCTGTTTTTT. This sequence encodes CASSLGQNTGELFF.

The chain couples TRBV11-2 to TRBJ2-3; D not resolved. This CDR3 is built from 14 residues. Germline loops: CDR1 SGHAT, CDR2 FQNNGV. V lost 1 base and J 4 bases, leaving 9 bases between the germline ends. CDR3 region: CASSLVPGSDTQYF. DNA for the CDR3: TGTGCCAGCAGCTTAGTTCCAGGTTCAGATACGCAGTATTTT.

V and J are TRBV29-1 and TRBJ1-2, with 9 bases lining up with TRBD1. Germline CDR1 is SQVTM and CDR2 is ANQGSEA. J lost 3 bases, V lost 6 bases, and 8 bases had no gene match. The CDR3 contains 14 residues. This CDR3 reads CSVDTGGAHYGYTF. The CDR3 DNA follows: TGCAGCGTCGATACAGGGGGCGCGCACTATGGCTACACCTTC.

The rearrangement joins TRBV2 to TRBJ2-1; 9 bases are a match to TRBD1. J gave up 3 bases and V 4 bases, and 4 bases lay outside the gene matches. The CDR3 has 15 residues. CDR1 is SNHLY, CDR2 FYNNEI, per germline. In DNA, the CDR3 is TGTGCCAGCAGTGGTACAGGGGGCATCTACAATGAGCAGTTCTTC. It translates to CASSGTGGIYNEQFF.

The CDR3 DNA reads as TGTGCCAGCTCACCCGGACAGGGCGTGGGTGAGCAGTTCTTC. Encoded protein: CASSPGQGVGEQFF. The rearrangement uses TRBV18 and TRBJ2-1; TRBD1 aligns across 8 bases. The germline V gene has CDR1 KGHSH and CDR2 LQKENI. V dropped 3 bases and J dropped 9; count of bases not matched to a gene: 7. The CDR3 is made up of 14 amino acids.

The CDR3 bases are TGCGCCAGCAGTAAAGGGACTAGCCAAAGCGACACCGGGGAGCTGTTTTTT. This encodes CASSKGTSQSDTGELFF. The chain has TRBV10-2 and TRBJ2-2; 9 nucleotides line up with TRBD2. Germline V gene sequence: CDR1 WSHSY, CDR2 SAAADI. The CDR3 consists of 17 residues. The V and J ends lost 5 bases and 3 bases, in that order; junction bases with no gene match: 10.

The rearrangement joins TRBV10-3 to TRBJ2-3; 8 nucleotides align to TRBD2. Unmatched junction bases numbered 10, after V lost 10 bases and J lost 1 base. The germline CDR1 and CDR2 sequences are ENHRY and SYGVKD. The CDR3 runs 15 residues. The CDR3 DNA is TGTGCCACGGGCCAGGGCGGGGGGCGCACAGATACGCAGTATTTT. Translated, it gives CATGQGGGRTDTQYF.

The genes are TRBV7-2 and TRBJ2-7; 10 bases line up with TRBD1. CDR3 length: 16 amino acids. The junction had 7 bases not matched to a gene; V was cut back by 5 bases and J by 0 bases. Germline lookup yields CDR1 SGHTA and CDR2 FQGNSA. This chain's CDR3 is CASSVSGTGVSYEQYF. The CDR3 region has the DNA TGTGCCAGCAGCGTATCCGGGACAGGGGTCTCCTACGAGCAGTACTTC.

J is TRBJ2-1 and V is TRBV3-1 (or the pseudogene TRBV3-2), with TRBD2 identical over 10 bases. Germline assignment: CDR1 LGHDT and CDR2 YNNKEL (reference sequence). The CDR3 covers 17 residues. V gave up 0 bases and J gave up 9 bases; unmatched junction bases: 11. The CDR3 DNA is TGTGCCAGCAGCCAAGATCTCCAGCGGGGGGGATCTGGTGAGCAGTTCTTC. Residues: CASSQDLQRGGSGEQFF.

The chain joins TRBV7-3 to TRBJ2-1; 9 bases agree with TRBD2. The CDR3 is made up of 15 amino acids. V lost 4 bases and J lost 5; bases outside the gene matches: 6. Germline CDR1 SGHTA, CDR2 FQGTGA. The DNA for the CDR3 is TGTGCCAGCAGCTCGGTAGCGGGGGCCAACAATGAGCAGTTCTTC. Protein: CASSSVAGANNEQFF.

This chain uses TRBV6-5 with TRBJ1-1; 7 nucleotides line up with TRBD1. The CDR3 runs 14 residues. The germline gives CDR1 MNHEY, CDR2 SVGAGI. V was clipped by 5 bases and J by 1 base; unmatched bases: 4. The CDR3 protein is CASSLTGSNTEAFF. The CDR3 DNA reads TGTGCCAGCAGTCTGACAGGGTCGAACACTGAAGCTTTCTTT.